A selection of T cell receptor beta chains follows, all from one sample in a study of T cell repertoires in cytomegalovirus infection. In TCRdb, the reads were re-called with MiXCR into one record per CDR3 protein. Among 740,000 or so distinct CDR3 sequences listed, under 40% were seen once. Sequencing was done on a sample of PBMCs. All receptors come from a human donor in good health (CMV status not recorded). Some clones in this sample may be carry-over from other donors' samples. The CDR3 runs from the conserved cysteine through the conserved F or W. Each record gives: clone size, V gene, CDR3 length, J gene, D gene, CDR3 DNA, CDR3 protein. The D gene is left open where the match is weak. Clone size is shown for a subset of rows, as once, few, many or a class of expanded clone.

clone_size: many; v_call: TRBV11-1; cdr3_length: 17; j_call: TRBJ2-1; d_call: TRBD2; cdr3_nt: TGTGCCAGCAGCTTAGCGCAGACTAGCGGGTCCTACAATGAGCAGTTCTTC; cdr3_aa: CASSLAQTSGSYNEQFF
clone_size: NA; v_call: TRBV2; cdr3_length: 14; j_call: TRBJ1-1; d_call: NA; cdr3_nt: TGTGCCAGCACCGGAACGGTGACGGCGACTGAAGCTTTCTTT; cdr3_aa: CASTGTVTATEAFF
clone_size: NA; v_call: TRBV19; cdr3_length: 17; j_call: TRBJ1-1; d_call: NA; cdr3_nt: TGTGCCAGTAGTCCGGGACATCAAGCTAATATGAACACTGAAGCTTTCTTT; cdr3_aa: CASSPGHQANMNTEAFF
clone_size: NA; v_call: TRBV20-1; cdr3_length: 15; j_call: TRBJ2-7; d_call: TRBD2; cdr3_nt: TGCAGTGCTTTGAAGCGGGAGGGCCTTTCCTACGAGCAGTACTTC; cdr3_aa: CSALKREGLSYEQYF
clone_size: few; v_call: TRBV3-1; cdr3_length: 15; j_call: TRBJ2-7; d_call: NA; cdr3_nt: TGTGCCAGCAGCCAAGAAAGGATGAGGGCCTACGAGCAGTACTTC; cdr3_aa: CASSQERMRAYEQYF
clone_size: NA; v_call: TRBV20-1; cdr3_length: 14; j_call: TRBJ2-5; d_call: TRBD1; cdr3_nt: TGCAGTGCTAACCCGACAGGGGGTAGTGAGACCCAGTACTTC; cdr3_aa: CSANPTGGSETQYF
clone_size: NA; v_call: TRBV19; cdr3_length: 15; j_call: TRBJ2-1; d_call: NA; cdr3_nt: TGTGCCAGTATTATCCTAGGCAGGTCCTACAATGAGCAGTTCTTC; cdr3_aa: CASIILGRSYNEQFF
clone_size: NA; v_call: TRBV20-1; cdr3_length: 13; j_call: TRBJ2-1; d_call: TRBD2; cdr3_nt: TGCAGTGCGGGACTAGCGGGAGACAATGAGCAGTTCTTC; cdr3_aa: CSAGLAGDNEQFF
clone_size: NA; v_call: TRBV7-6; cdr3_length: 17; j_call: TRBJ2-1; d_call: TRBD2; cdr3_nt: TGTGCCAGCAGCGCCCCTCAGACGCTAGCGGGGTACAATGAGCAGTTCTTC; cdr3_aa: CASSAPQTLAGYNEQFF
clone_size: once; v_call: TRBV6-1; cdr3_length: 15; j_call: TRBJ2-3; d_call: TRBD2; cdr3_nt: TGTGCCACCCGCCTCGTAGCGGGGGGGACCGATACGCAGTATTTT; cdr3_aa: CATRLVAGGTDTQYF
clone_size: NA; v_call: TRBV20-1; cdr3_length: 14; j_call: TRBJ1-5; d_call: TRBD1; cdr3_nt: TGCAGTGCTAGTTTCCAGGGGGTGAGGACGGCCCAGCATTTT; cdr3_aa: CSASFQGVRTAQHF
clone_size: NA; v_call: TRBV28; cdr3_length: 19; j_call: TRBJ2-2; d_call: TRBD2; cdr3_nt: TGTGCCAGCAGTCCCCTGGGGACTAGCGGGGGGAAGGACACCGGGGAGCTGTTTTTT; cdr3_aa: CASSPLGTSGGKDTGELFF
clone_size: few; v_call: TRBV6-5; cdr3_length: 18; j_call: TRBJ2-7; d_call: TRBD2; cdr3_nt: TGTGCCAGCAGTTATCGGCCGGTACTAGCGGGAAGGACCTACGAGCAGTACTTC; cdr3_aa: CASSYRPVLAGRTYEQYF
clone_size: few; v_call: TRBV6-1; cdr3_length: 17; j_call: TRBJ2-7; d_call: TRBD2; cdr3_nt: TGTGCCAGCAGTGAGAGGGGGGGACTAGCGGGGAATTACGAGCAGTACTTC; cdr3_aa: CASSERGGLAGNYEQYF
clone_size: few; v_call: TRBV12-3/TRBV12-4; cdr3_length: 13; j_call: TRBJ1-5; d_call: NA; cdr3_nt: TGTGCCAGCAGTCTACAGGAGGATCAGCCCCAGCATTTT; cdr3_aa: CASSLQEDQPQHF
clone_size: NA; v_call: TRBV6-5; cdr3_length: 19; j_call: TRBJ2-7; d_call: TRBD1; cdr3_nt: TGTGCCAGCAGTTGGGATCCGGGACAGGGAGGCGGGACGTTGGGGGAGCAGTACTTC; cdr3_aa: CASSWDPGQGGGTLGEQYF
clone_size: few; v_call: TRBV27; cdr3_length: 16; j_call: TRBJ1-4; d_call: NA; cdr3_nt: TGTGCCAGCAGTCCCCTCCCGGGACACGTTAATGAAAAACTGTTTTTT; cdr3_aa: CASSPLPGHVNEKLFF
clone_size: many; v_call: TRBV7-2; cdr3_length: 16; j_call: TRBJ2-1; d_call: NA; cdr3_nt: TGTGCCAGCAGCCTCGATCCCCAAGAGTCTTCCAATGAGCAGTTCTTC; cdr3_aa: CASSLDPQESSNEQFF
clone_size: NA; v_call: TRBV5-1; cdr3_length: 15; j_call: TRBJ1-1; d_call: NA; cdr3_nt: TGCGCCAGCAGCTTTGGGATTCTCATGAACACTGAAGCTTTCTTT; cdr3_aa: CASSFGILMNTEAFF
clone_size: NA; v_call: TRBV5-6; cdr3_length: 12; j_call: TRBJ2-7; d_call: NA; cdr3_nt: TGTGCCAGCAGCTTGGGAGTCCTGGAGCAGTACTTC; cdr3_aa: CASSLGVLEQYF
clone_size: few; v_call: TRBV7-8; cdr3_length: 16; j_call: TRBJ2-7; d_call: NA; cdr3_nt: TGTGCCAGCAGCCTCATCGACAGGGGAGGGAGGTACGAGCAGTACTTC; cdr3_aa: CASSLIDRGGRYEQYF
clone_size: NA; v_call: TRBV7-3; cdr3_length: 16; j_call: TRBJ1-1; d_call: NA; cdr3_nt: TGTGCCAGCAGCCTACAGGGAAGCGGGGGGAACACTGAAGCTTTCTTT; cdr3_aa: CASSLQGSGGNTEAFF
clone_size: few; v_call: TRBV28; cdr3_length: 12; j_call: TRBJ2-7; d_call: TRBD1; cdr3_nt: TGTGCCAGCAGTTACGGACAGGTGGAGCAGTACTTC; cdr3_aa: CASSYGQVEQYF
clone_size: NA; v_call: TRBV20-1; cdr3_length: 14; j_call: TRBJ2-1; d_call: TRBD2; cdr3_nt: TGCAGTGCTAGAGAACTAGCGGGAGAACGTGAGCAGTTCTTC; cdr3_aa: CSARELAGEREQFF
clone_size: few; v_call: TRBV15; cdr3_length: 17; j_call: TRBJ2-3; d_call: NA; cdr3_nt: TGTGCCACCAGCAGGTCCCTTGTGGGCTCGGGCACAGATACGCAGTATTTT; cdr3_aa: CATSRSLVGSGTDTQYF
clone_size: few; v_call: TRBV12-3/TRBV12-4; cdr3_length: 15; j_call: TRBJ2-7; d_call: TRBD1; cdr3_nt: TGTGCCAGCAGTTTCCGAAACCTACAGGGGCGGGAGCAGTACTTC; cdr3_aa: CASSFRNLQGREQYF
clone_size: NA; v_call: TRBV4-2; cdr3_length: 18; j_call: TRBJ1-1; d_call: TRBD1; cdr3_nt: TGTGCCAGCAGCCAGTATTGGGGACAGGGGAATTTGAACACTGAAGCTTTCTTT; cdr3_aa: CASSQYWGQGNLNTEAFF
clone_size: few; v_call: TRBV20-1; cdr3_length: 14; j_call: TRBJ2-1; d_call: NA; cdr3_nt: TGCAGTGCTAGGTCCCCTAGCGAGGGGAATGAGCAGTTCTTC; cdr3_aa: CSARSPSEGNEQFF
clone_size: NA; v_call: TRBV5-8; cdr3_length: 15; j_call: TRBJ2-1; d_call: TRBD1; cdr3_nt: TGTGCCAGCAGCTCTACGGGACAGGGAAACAATGAGCAGTTCTTC; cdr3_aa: CASSSTGQGNNEQFF
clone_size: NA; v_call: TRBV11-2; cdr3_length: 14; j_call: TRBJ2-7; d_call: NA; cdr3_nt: TGTGCCAGCGCCGATAGCTCGCGGGTCGTCGAGCAGTACTTC; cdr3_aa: CASADSSRVVEQYF
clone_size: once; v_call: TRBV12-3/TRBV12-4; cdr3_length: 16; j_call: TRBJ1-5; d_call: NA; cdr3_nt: TGTGCCAGCAGTCCTACTGCCTCGGGTAGGAGTCAGCCCCAGCATTTT; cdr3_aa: CASSPTASGRSQPQHF
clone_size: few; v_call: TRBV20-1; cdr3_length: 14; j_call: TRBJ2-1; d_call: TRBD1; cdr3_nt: TGCAGTGCTTTGCCGGGACAGTCGATGAATGAGCAGTTCTTC; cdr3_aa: CSALPGQSMNEQFF
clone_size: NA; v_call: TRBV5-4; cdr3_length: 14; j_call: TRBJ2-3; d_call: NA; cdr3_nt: TGTGCCAGCAGCTTCGCGACAGACCAAGATACGCAGTATTTT; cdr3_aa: CASSFATDQDTQYF
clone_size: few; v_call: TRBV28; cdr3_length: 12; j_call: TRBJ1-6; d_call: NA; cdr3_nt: TGTGCCAGCTGGCAGGACCCGGCACCCCTCCACTTT; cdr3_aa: CASWQDPAPLHF
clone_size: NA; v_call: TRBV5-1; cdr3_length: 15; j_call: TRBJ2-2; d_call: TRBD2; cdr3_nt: TGCGCCAGCAGCGTAGCGGGAGATGGGGTCGGGGAGCTGTTTTTT; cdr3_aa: CASSVAGDGVGELFF
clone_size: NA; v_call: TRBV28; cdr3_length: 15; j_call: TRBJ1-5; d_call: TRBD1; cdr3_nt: TGTGCCAGCAGATTTCAGGGGGCGCCCGATCAGCCCCAGCATTTT; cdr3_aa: CASRFQGAPDQPQHF
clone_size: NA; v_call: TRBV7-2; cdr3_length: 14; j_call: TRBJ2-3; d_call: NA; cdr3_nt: TGTGCCAGCAGCGTAGAGTTCGCCACAGATACGCAGTATTTT; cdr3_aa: CASSVEFATDTQYF
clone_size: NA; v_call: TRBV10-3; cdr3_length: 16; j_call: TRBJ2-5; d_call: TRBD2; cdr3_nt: TGTGCCATCAGCTCCGCGACAATAGCGGGACAAGAGACCCAGTACTTC; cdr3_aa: CAISSATIAGQETQYF
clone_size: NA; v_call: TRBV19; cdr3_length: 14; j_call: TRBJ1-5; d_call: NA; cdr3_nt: TGTGCCAGTAGTATGTCGGGGGGAGCACAGCCCCAGCATTTT; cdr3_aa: CASSMSGGAQPQHF
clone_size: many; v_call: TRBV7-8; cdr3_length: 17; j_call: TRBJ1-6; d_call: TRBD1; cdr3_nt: TGTGCCAGCAGCTTAGAGGGGGCAGCCACCTATAATTCACCCCTCCACTTT; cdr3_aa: CASSLEGAATYNSPLHF
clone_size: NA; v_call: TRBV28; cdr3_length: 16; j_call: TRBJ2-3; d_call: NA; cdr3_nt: TGTGCCAGCAGTTTACCCATGTCGGGAGCGGTAGATACGCAGTATTTT; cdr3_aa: CASSLPMSGAVDTQYF
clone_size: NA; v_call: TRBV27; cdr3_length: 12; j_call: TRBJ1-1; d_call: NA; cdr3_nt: TGTGCCAGCATTGGGTGGGACACTGAAGCTTTCTTT; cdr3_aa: CASIGWDTEAFF